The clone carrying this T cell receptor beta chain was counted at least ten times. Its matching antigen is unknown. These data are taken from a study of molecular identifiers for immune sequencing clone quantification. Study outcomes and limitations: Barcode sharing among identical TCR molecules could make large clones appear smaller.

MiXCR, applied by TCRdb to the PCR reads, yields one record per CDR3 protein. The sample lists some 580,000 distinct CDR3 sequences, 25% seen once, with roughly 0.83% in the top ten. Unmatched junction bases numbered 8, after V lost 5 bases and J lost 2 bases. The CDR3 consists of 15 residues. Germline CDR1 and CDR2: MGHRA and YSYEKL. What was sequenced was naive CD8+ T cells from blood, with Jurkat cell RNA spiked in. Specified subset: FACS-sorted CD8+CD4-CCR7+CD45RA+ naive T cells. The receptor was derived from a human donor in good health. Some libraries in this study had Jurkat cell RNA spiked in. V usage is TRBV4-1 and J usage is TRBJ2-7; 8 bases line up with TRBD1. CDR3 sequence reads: CASSYRTGYAYEQYF. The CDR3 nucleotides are TGCGCCAGCAGCTATCGGACAGGGTATGCCTACGAGCAGTACTTC.